Each of the 6 T cell receptor beta chains below was sequenced from the same sample in a study of T cells of healthy individuals. TCRdb re-analysed the 5' RACE reads in MiXCR, keeping a single row per CDR3 protein. The sample holds 45,000 to 60,000 distinct CDR3 sequences, about 14% seen once. The receptors stem from a human donor in good health.

This clonotype was detected only a few times. This rearrangement joins TRBV14 to TRBJ2-5, with TRBD2 matching over 9 bases. CDR1 and CDR2 (germline): SGHDN, FVKESK. V gave up 1 base and J gave up 1 base; unmatched junction bases: 4. This CDR3 has 16 amino acids. The CDR3 region has the DNA TGTGCCAGCAGCCAAGGATGGCGGGGGGGCCAAGAGACCCAGTACTTC. Protein sequence: CASSQGWRGGQETQYF.

Only a few counts were recorded for this clonotype. The rearrangement uses TRBV15 and TRBJ1-1; 10 bases match TRBD1. Germline CDR1 and CDR2: LNHNV and YYDKDF (reference sequence). V was pared by 5 bases and J by 4 bases, with 7 bases of the junction left unmatched. There are 15 residues in the CDR3. This chain's CDR3 is CATSARQGATTEAFF. CDR3 DNA sequence: TGTGCCACCAGCGCGCGACAGGGGGCGACCACTGAAGCTTTCTTT.

This clonotype appeared many times. The chain couples TRBV12-3 or TRBV12-4 to TRBJ2-5; either TRBD1 or TRBD2 may fit D (5 bases each). V was clipped by 4 bases and J by 6 bases, with 15 bases between them. The CDR3 consists of 14 residues. In nucleotides, the CDR3 is TGTGCCAGCAGTTGGCTCGGGGACGGGAAGACCCAGTACTTC. Residues: CASSWLGDGKTQYF.

This clonotype was seen at least ten times. The chain recombines TRBV4-3 with TRBJ2-5; TRBD1 aligns across 8 bases. Germline CDR1 and CDR2: LGHNA and YSLEER. CDR3 length: 15 amino acids. V lost 3 bases and J lost 5; bases outside the gene matches: 8. CDR3 DNA: TGCGCCAGCAGCCAGCAAGGACAGGGAATGGAGACCCAGTACTTC. The encoded protein is CASSQQGQGMETQYF.

This clonotype was found a few times. V and J are TRBV7-2 and TRBJ2-2; 7 bases line up with TRBD1. This CDR3 has 15 amino acids. Germline-derived CDR1 and CDR2 are SGHTA and FQGNSA. Trimming at V came to 4 bases and at J to 5 bases, leaving 7 bases not matched to a gene. CDR3 amino acids: CASSSRTGSTGELFF. The CDR3 coding sequence is TGTGCCAGCAGCTCCCGGACAGGATCTACCGGGGAGCTGTTTTTT.

This clonotype was detected a few times. The gene calls are TRBV2 and TRBJ2-7; weak D call: TRBD2 (6 bases). V lost 9 bases and J lost 2, with 14 bases in between. The germline gives CDR1 SNHLY, CDR2 FYNNEI. This CDR3 comprises 13 residues. CDR3 sequence (DNA): TGTGCCAGTCAGCAAGGCGGGGCCTACGAGCAGTACTTC. It codes for CASQQGGAYEQYF.